This T cell receptor beta chain comes out of a study of CD8 T cells in ankylosing spondylitis. Overall study results and limits: Significant enrichment of disease-linked clones was reported in matched ankylosing spondylitis synovial fluid.

This clonotype has just a few counts. Its specificity is not known. The CDR3 runs 18 residues. Germline V gene data show CDR1 as ENHRY and CDR2 as SYGVKD. V lost 0 bases and J lost 3; bases outside the gene matches: 7. Quantitative 5'-RACE was performed with molecular barcodes, and it yielded the TCR beta libraries. TCRdb reprocessed the 5' RACE reads via MiXCR and lists one record per CDR3 protein. The repertoire has a few hundred thousand distinct CDR3 sequences, roughly a quarter of them found once; the top ten carry roughly 0.6%. The chain joins TRBV10-3 to TRBJ2-3; 12 nucleotides line up with TRBD2. What was sequenced was blood, either unsorted or a sorted T cell fraction (not recorded which). This TCR derives from a male donor with ankylosing spondylitis or in good health (not recorded which). The CDR3 DNA is TGTGCCATCAGTGAGTCGCAACTAGCGGGAGGTGGGACAGATACGCAGTATTTT. Translation: CAISESQLAGGGTDTQYF.